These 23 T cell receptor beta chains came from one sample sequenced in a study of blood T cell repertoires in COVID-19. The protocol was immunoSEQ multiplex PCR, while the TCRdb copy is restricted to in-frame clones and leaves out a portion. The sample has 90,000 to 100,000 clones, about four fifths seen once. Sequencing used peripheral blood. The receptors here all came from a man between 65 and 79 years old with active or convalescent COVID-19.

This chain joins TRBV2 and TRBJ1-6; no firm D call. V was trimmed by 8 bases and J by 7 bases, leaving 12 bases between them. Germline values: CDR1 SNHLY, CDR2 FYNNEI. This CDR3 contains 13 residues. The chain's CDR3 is CASYGSSNSPLHF. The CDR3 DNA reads TGTGCCAGCTACGGGAGTTCAAATTCACCCCTCCACTTT.

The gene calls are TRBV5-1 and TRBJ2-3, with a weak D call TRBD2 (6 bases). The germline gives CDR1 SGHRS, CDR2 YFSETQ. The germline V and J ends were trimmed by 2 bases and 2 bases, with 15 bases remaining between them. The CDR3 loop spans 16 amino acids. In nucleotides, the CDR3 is TGCGCCAGCAGCTTCGCCCTAGCGACCTACACAGATACGCAGTATTTT. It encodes CASSFALATYTDTQYF.

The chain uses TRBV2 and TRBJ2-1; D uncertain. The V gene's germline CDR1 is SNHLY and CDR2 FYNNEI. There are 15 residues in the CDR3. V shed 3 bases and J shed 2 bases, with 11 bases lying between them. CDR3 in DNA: TGTGCCAGCAGTGAGGCCAGGCCGACCTACAATGAGCAGTTCTTC. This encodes CASSEARPTYNEQFF.

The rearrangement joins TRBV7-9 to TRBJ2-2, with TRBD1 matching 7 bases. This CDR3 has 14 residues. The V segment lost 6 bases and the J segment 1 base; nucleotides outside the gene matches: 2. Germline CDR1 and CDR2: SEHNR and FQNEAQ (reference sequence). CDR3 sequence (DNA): TGTGCCAGCAGGGGGACAGTGAACACCGGGGAGCTGTTTTTT. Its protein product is CASRGTVNTGELFF.

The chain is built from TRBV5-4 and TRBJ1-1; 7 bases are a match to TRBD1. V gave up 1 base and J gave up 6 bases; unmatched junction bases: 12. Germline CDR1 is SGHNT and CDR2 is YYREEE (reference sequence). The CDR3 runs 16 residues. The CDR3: CASSLPTPGGNSEAFF. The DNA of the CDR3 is TGTGCCAGCAGCTTGCCTACCCCAGGGGGAAATTCTGAAGCTTTCTTT.

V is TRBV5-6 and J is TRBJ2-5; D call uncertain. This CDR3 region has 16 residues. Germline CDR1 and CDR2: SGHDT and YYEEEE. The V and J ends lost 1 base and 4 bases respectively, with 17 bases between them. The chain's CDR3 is CASSLMSSGVRETQYF. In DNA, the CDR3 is TGTGCCAGCAGCTTGATGTCGTCAGGCGTAAGAGAGACCCAGTACTTC.

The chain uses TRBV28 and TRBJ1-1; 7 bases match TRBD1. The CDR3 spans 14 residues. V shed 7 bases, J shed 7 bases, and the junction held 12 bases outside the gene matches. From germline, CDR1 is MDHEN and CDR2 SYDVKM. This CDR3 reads CASTENRDSFEAFF. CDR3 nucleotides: TGTGCCAGCACCGAAAATCGGGACAGCTTTGAAGCTTTCTTT.

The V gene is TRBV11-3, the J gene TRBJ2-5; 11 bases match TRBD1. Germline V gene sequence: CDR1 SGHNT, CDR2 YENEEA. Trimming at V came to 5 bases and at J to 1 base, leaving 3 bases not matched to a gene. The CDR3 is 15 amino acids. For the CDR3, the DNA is TGTGCCAGCAGCCTCGGGACAGGGGGCCAAGAGACCCAGTACTTC. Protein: CASSLGTGGQETQYF. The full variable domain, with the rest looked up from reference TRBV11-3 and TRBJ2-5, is EAGVVQSPRYKIIEKKQPVAFWCNPISGHNTLYWYLQNLGQGPELLIRYENEEAVDDSQLPKDRFSAERLKGVDSTLKIQPAELGDSAVYLCASSLGTGGQETQYFGPGTRLLVL.

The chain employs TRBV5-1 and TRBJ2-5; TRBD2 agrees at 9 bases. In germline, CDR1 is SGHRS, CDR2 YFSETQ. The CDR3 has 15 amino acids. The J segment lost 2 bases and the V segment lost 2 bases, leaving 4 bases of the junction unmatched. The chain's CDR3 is CASSLMSGGQETQYF. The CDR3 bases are TGCGCCAGCAGCTTAATGAGCGGGGGGCAAGAGACCCAGTACTTC.

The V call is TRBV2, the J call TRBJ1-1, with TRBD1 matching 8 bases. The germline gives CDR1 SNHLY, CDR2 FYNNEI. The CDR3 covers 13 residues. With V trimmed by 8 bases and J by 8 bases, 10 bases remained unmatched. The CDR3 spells CASSSAGGGEAFF. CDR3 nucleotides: TGTGCCAGCTCCTCGGCAGGGGGCGGGGAAGCTTTCTTT.

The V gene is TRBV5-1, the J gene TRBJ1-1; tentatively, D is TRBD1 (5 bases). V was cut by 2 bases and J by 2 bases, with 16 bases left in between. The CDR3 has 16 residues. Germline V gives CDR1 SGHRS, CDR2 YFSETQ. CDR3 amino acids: CASSFDLGQGNTEAFF. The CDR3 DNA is TGCGCCAGCAGCTTTGATCTAGGTCAGGGTAACACTGAAGCTTTCTTT.

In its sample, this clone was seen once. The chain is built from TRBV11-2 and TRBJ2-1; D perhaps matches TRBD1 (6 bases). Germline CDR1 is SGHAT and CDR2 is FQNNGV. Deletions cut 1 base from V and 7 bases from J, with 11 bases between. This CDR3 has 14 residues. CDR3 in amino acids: CASSLVRGVNEQFF. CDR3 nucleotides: TGTGCCAGCAGCTTAGTCAGGGGTGTAAATGAGCAGTTCTTC.

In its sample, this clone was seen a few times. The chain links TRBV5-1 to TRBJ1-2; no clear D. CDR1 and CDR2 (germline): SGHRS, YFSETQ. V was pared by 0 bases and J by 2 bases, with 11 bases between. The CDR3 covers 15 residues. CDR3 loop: CASSLASTPNYGYTF. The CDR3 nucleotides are TGCGCCAGCAGCTTGGCTTCTACGCCGAACTATGGCTACACCTTC.

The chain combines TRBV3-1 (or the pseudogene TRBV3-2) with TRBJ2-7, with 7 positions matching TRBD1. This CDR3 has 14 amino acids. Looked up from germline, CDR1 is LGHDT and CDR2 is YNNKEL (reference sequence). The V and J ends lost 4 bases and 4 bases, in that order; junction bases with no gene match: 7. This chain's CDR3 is CASSRGQEDYEQYF. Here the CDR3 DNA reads TGTGCCAGCAGCCGCGGACAGGAAGATTACGAGCAGTACTTC.

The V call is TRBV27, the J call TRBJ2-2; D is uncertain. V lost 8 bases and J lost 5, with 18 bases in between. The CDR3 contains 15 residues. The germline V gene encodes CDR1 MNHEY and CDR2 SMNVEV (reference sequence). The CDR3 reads CASRSKIAPTGELFF. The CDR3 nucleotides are TGTGCCAGCCGGTCTAAAATAGCTCCGACCGGGGAGCTGTTTTTT.

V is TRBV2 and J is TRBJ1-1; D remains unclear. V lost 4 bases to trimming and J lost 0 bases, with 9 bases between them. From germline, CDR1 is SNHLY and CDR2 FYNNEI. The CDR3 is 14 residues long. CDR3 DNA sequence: TGTGCCAGCAGTGCGACACCTATGAACACTGAAGCTTTCTTT. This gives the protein CASSATPMNTEAFF. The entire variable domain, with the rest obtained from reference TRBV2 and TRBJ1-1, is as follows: EPEVTQTPSHQVTQMGQEVILRCVPISNHLYFYWYRQILGQKVEFLVSFYNNEISEKSEIFDDQFSVERPDGSNFTLKIRSTKLEDSAMYFCASSATPMNTEAFFGQGTRLTVV.

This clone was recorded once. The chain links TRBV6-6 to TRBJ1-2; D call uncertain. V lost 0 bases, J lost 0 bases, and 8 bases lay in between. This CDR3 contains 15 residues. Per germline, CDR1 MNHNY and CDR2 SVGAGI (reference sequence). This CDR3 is CASSYSGEANYGYTF. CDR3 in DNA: TGTGCCAGCAGTTACTCGGGAGAGGCTAACTATGGCTACACCTTC.

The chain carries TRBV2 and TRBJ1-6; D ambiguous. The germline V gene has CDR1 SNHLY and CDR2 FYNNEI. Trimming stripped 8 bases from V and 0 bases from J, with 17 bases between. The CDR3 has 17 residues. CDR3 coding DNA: TGTGCCAGCGTAGACCGCAGGTCCAACTCCTATAATTCACCCCTCCACTTT. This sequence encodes CASVDRRSNSYNSPLHF.

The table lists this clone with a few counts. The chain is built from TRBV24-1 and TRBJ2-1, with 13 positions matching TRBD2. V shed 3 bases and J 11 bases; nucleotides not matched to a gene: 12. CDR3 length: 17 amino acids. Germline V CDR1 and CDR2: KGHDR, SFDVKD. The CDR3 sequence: CATSDRATGTSGTKQFF. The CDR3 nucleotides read TGTGCCACCAGTGATAGAGCCACCGGGACTAGCGGGACTAAGCAGTTCTTC.

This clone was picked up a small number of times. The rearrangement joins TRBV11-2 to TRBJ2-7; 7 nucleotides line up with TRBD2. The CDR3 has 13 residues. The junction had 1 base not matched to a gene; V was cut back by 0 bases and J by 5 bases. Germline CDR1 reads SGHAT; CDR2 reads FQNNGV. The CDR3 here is CASSLDRGDEQYF. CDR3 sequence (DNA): TGTGCCAGCAGCTTAGATCGGGGGGACGAGCAGTACTTC.

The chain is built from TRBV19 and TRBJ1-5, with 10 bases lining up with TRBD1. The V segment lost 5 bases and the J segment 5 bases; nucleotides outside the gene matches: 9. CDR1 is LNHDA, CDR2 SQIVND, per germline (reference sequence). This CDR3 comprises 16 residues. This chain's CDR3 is CASSPGDRGIYQPQHF. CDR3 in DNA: TGTGCCAGTAGTCCCGGGGACAGGGGCATATATCAGCCCCAGCATTTT.

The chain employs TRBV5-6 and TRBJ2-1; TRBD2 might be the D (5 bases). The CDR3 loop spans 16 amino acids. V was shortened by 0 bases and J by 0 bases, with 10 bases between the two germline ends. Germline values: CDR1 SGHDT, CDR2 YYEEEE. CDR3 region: CASSLAAASSYNEQFF. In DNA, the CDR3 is TGTGCCAGCAGCTTGGCAGCGGCCAGCTCCTACAATGAGCAGTTCTTC. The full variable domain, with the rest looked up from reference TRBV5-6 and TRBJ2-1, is DAGVTQSPTHLIKTRGQQVTLRCSPKSGHDTVSWYQQALGQGPQFIFQYYEEEERQRGNFPDRFSGHQFPNYSSELNVNALLLGDSALYLCASSLAAASSYNEQFFGPGTRLTVL.

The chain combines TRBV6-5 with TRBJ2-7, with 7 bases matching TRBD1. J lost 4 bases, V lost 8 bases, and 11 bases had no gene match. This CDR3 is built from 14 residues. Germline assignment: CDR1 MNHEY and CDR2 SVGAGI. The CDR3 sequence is CASGDRDRTYEQYF. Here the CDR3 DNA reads TGTGCCAGCGGAGACCGGGACAGAACATACGAGCAGTACTTC.